This is a list of T cell receptor beta chains from one sample in a study of blood T cell repertoires in COVID-19. The method was immunoSEQ multiplex PCR; TCRdb's version includes in-frame clones alone and lacks a portion of them. This table holds about 98,000 clones, about 89% found once. Source material: peripheral blood. Receptors were obtained from a man aged 50-59 years with acute or convalescent COVID-19. Both conserved end residues are part of each CDR3. Each record gives: J gene, clone size, D gene, V gene, CDR3 DNA, CDR3 protein. The D gene is left open where the match is weak. Some rows have no size entry. The others give once, few or many, or a class for an expanded clone.

>TRBJ1-1|.|TRBD1|TRBV28
TGTGCCAGCAGTTTTGGGGACAGGAGGTACACTGAAGCTTTCTTT
CASSFGDRRYTEAFF
>TRBJ2-1|.|.|TRBV7-9
TGTGCCAGCAGCTTAGAGGACTACGAGCAGTTCTTC
CASSLEDYEQFF
>TRBJ2-5|.|.|TRBV12-3/TRBV12-4
TGTGCCAGCCAAGGACTCGTCGGGGAGACCCAGTACTTC
CASQGLVGETQYF
>TRBJ2-2|.|TRBD1|TRBV5-6
TGTGCCAGCAGCTCCTACGGGACAGGGGCGGTCGGGGAGCTGTTTTTT
CASSSYGTGAVGELFF
>TRBJ1-6|.|.|TRBV2
TGTGCCAGCAGTGAGAGCCCTACAGGGCGGTATAATTCACCCCTCCACTTT
CASSESPTGRYNSPLHF
>TRBJ1-6|.|.|TRBV6-4
TGTGCCAGCAGTGACTCATCATTCTCACCCCTCCACTTT
CASSDSSFSPLHF
>TRBJ2-7|.|.|TRBV6-1
TGTGCCAGCAGTGGGAGGCGGGCGGGTCCGTCCGAAGAGCAGTACTTC
CASSGRRAGPSEEQYF
>TRBJ1-2|.|.|TRBV18
TGTGCCAGCTCACCAGAACCAAGGGGGTCCCTTGGCTACACCTTC
CASSPEPRGSLGYTF
>TRBJ1-1|.|TRBD1|TRBV6-5
TGTGCCAGCAGACCGGACAGGGGGACTGAAGCTTTCTTT
CASRPDRGTEAFF
>TRBJ2-7|.|TRBD2|TRBV6-5
TGTGCCAGCAGTTACGCACTAGCGGCCTCCTACGAGCAGTACTTC
CASSYALAASYEQYF
>TRBJ2-3|.|TRBD2|TRBV7-8
TGTGCCAGCAGCTATAGGACTAGCGGGAGGACAGATACGCAGTATTTT
CASSYRTSGRTDTQYF
>TRBJ2-1|.|TRBD2|TRBV7-3
TGTGCCAGCAGCTCGGGAGTAGCGGGAGCTGAGCAGTTCTTC
CASSSGVAGAEQFF
>TRBJ1-2|.|TRBD1|TRBV19
TGTGCCGGTAGAGATACAGGGGACTATGGCTACACCTTC
CAGRDTGDYGYTF
>TRBJ1-1|once|.|TRBV12-3/TRBV12-4
TGTGCCAGCAGTTTGGCAGGTTACACTGAAGCTTTCTTT
CASSLAGYTEAFF
>TRBJ2-1|.|TRBD2|TRBV3-1/TRBV3-2
TGTGCCAGCAGCCAAGAGGGCACTAGCGGGGTTTGGTCGAGCTCCTACAATGAGCAGTTCTTC
CASSQEGTSGVWSSSYNEQFF
>TRBJ2-7|.|.|TRBV28
TGTGCCAGCAGTCTCCCTGAGCGTAGAACGGGCGAGCAGTACTTC
CASSLPERRTGEQYF
>TRBJ2-1|.|TRBD2|TRBV24-1
TGTGCCACCAGTGATTCACTAGCGGGCTCCTACAATGAGCAGTTCTTC
CATSDSLAGSYNEQFF
>TRBJ2-1|.|.|TRBV5-4
TGTGCCAGCAGGGCCGGGACTTACAATGAGCAGTTCTTC
CASRAGTYNEQFF
>TRBJ2-2|once|.|TRBV11-2
TGTGCCAGCAGCTTCCTAGAGAACACCGGGGAGCTGTTTTTT
CASSFLENTGELFF
>TRBJ2-7|once|.|TRBV7-8
TGTGCCAGCAGCCGATGGGATTCCGCTGACAGTAGTGTATCCGAGCAGTACTTC
CASSRWDSADSSVSEQYF
>TRBJ2-7|few|TRBD1|TRBV7-9
TGTGCCAGCAGCCTGGGACAGGGCTTATCCTACGAGCAGTACTTC
CASSLGQGLSYEQYF
>TRBJ1-1|.|.|TRBV19
TGTGCCAGTAGTACCCTCCCCACAGCGAACACTGAAGCTTTCTTT
CASSTLPTANTEAFF
>TRBJ1-4|.|TRBD1|TRBV19
TGTGCCAGTAGTCATAACAGGGGGCGGGTTGAAAAACTGTTTTTT
CASSHNRGRVEKLFF
>TRBJ1-1|.|.|TRBV19
TGTGCCAGTAGTATAGAGAACAGTATGAACACTGAAGCTTTCTTT
CASSIENSMNTEAFF
>TRBJ2-7|.|.|TRBV7-8
TGTGCCAGCAGCTTATACTACGAGCAGTACTTC
CASSLYYEQYF
>TRBJ2-1|.|TRBD2|TRBV4-2
TGTGCCAGCAGCCAAGAACTGTGGGGGGAGGGTACTAATGAGCAGTTCTTC
CASSQELWGEGTNEQFF
>TRBJ1-3|.|.|TRBV10-2
TGCGCCAGCAGAGAGGCCTCCCGGGACACCATATATTTT
CASREASRDTIYF
>TRBJ1-6|.|.|TRBV7-9
TGTGCCAGCAGCCCAGAAAGGGGCTTTGGTACCCTCCACTTT
CASSPERGFGTLHF
>TRBJ2-7|once|.|TRBV5-4
TGTGCCAGCAGCCCGCAAGGGGTTTCCAGCTCCTACGAGCAGTACTTC
CASSPQGVSSSYEQYF
>TRBJ1-6|.|TRBD1|TRBV19
TGTGCCAGTAGTCCCTGGACAGGGGGCAATTCACCCCTCCACTTT
CASSPWTGGNSPLHF
>TRBJ1-5|.|.|TRBV30
TGTGCCTGGAGTAAAAGGGGACTCGGTCACCTCAATCAGCCCCAGCATTTT
CAWSKRGLGHLNQPQHF
>TRBJ1-1|.|.|TRBV5-1
TGCGCCAGCAGCTTGGGGACAGTGAACACTGAAGCTTTCTTT
CASSLGTVNTEAFF
>TRBJ2-1|few|TRBD2|TRBV30
TGTGCCTGGAGTGTAGGACTAGCGGGAAATGAGCAGTTCTTC
CAWSVGLAGNEQFF
>TRBJ2-3|.|TRBD2|TRBV7-9
TGTGCCAGCAGCTTAGGCCTAGCGGGAAGAGATACGCAGTATTTT
CASSLGLAGRDTQYF
>TRBJ2-1|.|.|TRBV11-2
TGTGCCAGCAGCTTAGCCAGTTCGCTGTGGATCACAGGGAATGAGCAGTTCTTC
CASSLASSLWITGNEQFF
>TRBJ1-2|.|.|TRBV4-2
TGTGCCAGCAGCCAGGGACAAAACTATGGCTACACCTTC
CASSQGQNYGYTF
>TRBJ2-2|few|.|TRBV10-2
TGCGCCAGCAGTGACAGGGTCTCTTCCGGGGAGCTGTTTTTT
CASSDRVSSGELFF
>TRBJ1-2|.|.|TRBV24-1
TGTGCCACCAGTGCTTCGACACAGGCTAACTATGGCTACACCTTC
CATSASTQANYGYTF
>TRBJ1-2|.|TRBD1|TRBV19
TGTGCCAGCGGCGCAGGGGGATCTTGGTATGGCTACACCTTC
CASGAGGSWYGYTF
>TRBJ1-1|.|TRBD1|TRBV11-3
TGTGCCAGCAGCTCCGGACAGGCGGGACACACTGAAGCTTTCTTT
CASSSGQAGHTEAFF
>TRBJ1-2|.|.|TRBV7-9
TGTGCCAGCAGCGATTCGGGAATGAACTATGGCTACACCTTC
CASSDSGMNYGYTF
>TRBJ1-5|.|.|TRBV6-5
TGTGCCAGCAGTTCCTCAGGGGCTAGCAATCAGCCCCAGCATTTT
CASSSSGASNQPQHF
>TRBJ2-5|.|TRBD2|TRBV3-1/TRBV3-2
TGTGCCAGCAGCCTGCGGACTAGCGGGAGGGGTGAGACCCAGTACTTC
CASSLRTSGRGETQYF
>TRBJ2-1|.|.|TRBV3-1/TRBV3-2
TGTGCCAGCAGCCAAGAGGGAGCGGGCAATGAGCAGTTCTTC
CASSQEGAGNEQFF
>TRBJ1-2|.|.|TRBV2
TGTGCCAGCCAACCTCGAGGGGGCTATGGCTACACCTTC
CASQPRGGYGYTF
>TRBJ2-7|.|TRBD2|TRBV5-6
TGTGCCAGCAGCTTTAGCGGGAGGACCTACGAGCAGTACTTC
CASSFSGRTYEQYF
>TRBJ2-3|.|TRBD2|TRBV7-9
TGTGCCAGCAGCCCCTTAGCGGGAGTTGCCACAGATACGCAGTATTTT
CASSPLAGVATDTQYF
>TRBJ2-7|once|TRBD2|TRBV7-8
TGTGCCAGCAGCTTCCCGGGGATTGCGACTAGCGGCACCTACGAGCAGTACTTC
CASSFPGIATSGTYEQYF
>TRBJ2-6|.|TRBD1|TRBV5-1
TGCGCCAGCAGGGACGGGGACAGGGGTCCCGGGGCCAACGTCCTGACTTTC
CASRDGDRGPGANVLTF
>TRBJ2-1|.|.|TRBV5-1
TGCGCCAGCAGCTTGTTAACGGGTACGCCCAATGAGCAGTTCTTC
CASSLLTGTPNEQFF
>TRBJ2-2|.|TRBD1|TRBV7-6
TGTGCCAGCAGGTCGACCGGGACAGGGAAGACCGGGGAGCTGTTTTTT
CASRSTGTGKTGELFF
>TRBJ2-7|.|.|TRBV10-1
TGCGCCAGCAGTGTGGCAGAATCCTACGAGCAGTACTTC
CASSVAESYEQYF
>TRBJ2-1|few|.|TRBV5-4
TGTGCCAGCAGCGGAGGTGAGCAGTTCTTC
CASSGGEQFF
>TRBJ1-2|.|.|TRBV6-5
TGTGCCACCACGGCGGGCGGATTCTATGGCTACACCTTC
CATTAGGFYGYTF
>TRBJ1-5|.|TRBD1|TRBV9
TGTGCCAGCAGCCCGGACAGGGAAAGCAATCAGCCCCAGCATTTT
CASSPDRESNQPQHF
>TRBJ1-1|.|.|TRBV19
TGTGCCAGTAGTTACACGGACAGAGCGAACACTGAAGCTTTCTTT
CASSYTDRANTEAFF
>TRBJ2-7|.|TRBD2|TRBV5-5
TGTGCCAGCAGCTTGGGATTAGCGGGACTCAGCTCCTACGAGCAGTACTTC
CASSLGLAGLSSYEQYF